These 20 T cell receptor beta chains share one sample of origin, sequenced in a study of siplizumab effects on memory and regulatory T cells. Data came from immunoSEQ multiplex PCR; TCRdb stores just in-frame clones and leaves some out. Of 85,000 to 120,000 clones listed, roughly nine tenths are singletons. Sequencing input: CD4+ T cells sorted from blood. These receptor sequences come from a human donor in good health.

This clone came up once. J is TRBJ2-6 and V is TRBV5-4; TRBD2 is a possible D gene (6 bases). This CDR3 comprises 15 residues. Germline CDR1 SGHNT, CDR2 YYREEE (reference sequence). V dropped 2 bases and J dropped 4 bases, with 10 bases sitting between them. The CDR3 protein is CASSFGGEGANVLTF. CDR3 nucleotide sequence: TGTGCCAGCAGCTTCGGGGGAGAAGGGGCCAACGTCCTGACTTTC.

This sequence joins TRBV2 and TRBJ1-5; D not certain. The CDR3 extends over 14 amino acids. Germline-derived CDR1 and CDR2 are SNHLY and FYNNEI. Trimming took 3 bases from V and 4 from J, leaving 10 bases between them. The CDR3: CASSDRRLNQPQHF. CDR3 in DNA: TGTGCCAGCAGTGACCGCCGTCTTAATCAGCCCCAGCATTTT.

This chain connects TRBV7-3 to TRBJ2-1; TRBD1 might be the D (6 bases). This CDR3 has 13 residues. Germline V lookup: CDR1 SGHTA, CDR2 FQGTGA. V was cut by 4 bases and J by 9 bases, with 13 bases left in between. This CDR3 reads CASSYRDGVEQFF. CDR3 sequence (DNA): TGTGCCAGCAGCTACAGGGACGGGGTTGAGCAGTTCTTC.

This chain uses TRBV10-3 with TRBJ2-2; D call uncertain. Trimming took off 3 bases at V and 4 bases at J, with 12 bases between the two ends. The CDR3 extends over 15 amino acids. Germline loops: CDR1 ENHRY, CDR2 SYGVKD. The CDR3 sequence is CAISDYNEFTGELFF. CDR3 bases: TGTGCCATCAGTGACTACAACGAATTCACCGGGGAGCTGTTTTTT.

The chain uses TRBV2 and TRBJ2-7, with 11 positions matching TRBD2. The J segment lost 7 bases and the V segment lost 5 bases, leaving 4 bases of the junction unmatched. In germline, CDR1 is SNHLY, CDR2 FYNNEI. The length of the CDR3 is 13 residues. The CDR3 DNA reads as TGTGCCAGCAGTACCCTAGCGGGAGGAGAGCAGTACTTC. It codes for CASSTLAGGEQYF.

This clone was counted once. The J gene is TRBJ1-6, the V gene TRBV6-5, with TRBD1 matching 12 bases. The trim removed 6 bases at V and 9 bases at J, leaving 3 bases unmatched. Per the germline V gene, CDR1 is MNHEY and CDR2 is SVGAGI. This CDR3 comprises 14 residues. The CDR3 here is CASRGQGASSPLHF. The CDR3 DNA reads TGTGCCAGCAGGGGACAGGGGGCGAGTTCACCCCTCCACTTT.

A word on this clone: Being one base from a much bigger clone, this may be a read error. This chain links TRBV7-8 with TRBJ2-3; 8 bases align to TRBD2. The CDR3 length is 13 residues. V trimming: 5 bases; J trimming: 4 bases; junction bases outside the gene matches: 2. Germline lookup yields CDR1 SGHVS and CDR2 FQNEAQ. The CDR3 region has the DNA TGTGCCAGCAGCCGGGGACTAGCAGATACGCAGTATTTT. Translating gives CASSRGLADTQYF.

The chain has TRBV5-1 and TRBJ1-2; 7 bases are shared with TRBD1. The CDR3 runs to 14 residues. CDR1 and CDR2 from the germline V gene are SGHRS and YFSETQ. With 6 bases clipped from V and 7 bases from J, the junction kept 12 bases outside the gene matches. CDR3 protein: CASTNEWTGLGYTF. In nucleotides, the CDR3 is TGCGCCAGCACTAACGAATGGACAGGCCTTGGCTACACCTTC. The whole variable domain, remainder taken from reference TRBV5-1 and TRBJ1-2, is KAGVTQTPRYLIKTRGQQVTLSCSPISGHRSVSWYQQTPGQGLQFLFEYFSETQRNKGNFPGRFSGRQFSNSRSEMNVSTLELGDSALYLCASTNEWTGLGYTFGSGTRLTVV.

The chain employs TRBV7-6 and TRBJ2-1; maybe TRBD2 (6 bases). CDR1 is SGHVS, CDR2 FNYEAQ, per germline. This CDR3 has 17 amino acids. Trimming shortened V by 5 bases and J by 2 bases, and 19 bases separated the two germline ends. CDR3 loop: CASSPGVGTVAYNEQFF. The CDR3 nucleotides read TGTGCCAGCAGCCCGGGGGTGGGGACTGTGGCCTACAATGAGCAGTTCTTC.

The V gene is TRBV9, the J gene TRBJ2-7; 8 bases match TRBD2. The CDR3 is made up of 16 amino acids. V was clipped by 0 bases and J by 2 bases; unmatched bases: 7. The germline V gene has CDR1 SGDLS and CDR2 YYNGEE. CDR3: CASSVDSSGTPYEQYF. The CDR3 bases are TGTGCCAGCAGCGTAGATAGTAGCGGGACCCCCTACGAGCAGTACTTC.

The J gene is TRBJ1-2, the V gene TRBV11-2; no firm D call. This CDR3 is built from 17 residues. Looked up from germline, CDR1 is SGHAT and CDR2 is FQNNGV. The ends were cut back, 2 bases at V and 2 bases at J, with 18 bases in the middle. The CDR3 DNA sequence: TGTGCCAGCAGCTTAAGGTCCGCGCGGCAGAACAACTATGGCTACACCTTC. As protein: CASSLRSARQNNYGYTF.

This sequence joins TRBV25-1 and TRBJ1-4; 8 bases map to TRBD1. J was trimmed by 4 bases and V by 3 bases; bases with no gene match: 1. The CDR3 covers 14 residues. In germline, CDR1 is MGHDK, CDR2 SYGVNS. CDR3 nucleotides: TGTGCCAGCAGTGAGACAGGGGTTAATGAAAAACTGTTTTTT. Its translation is CASSETGVNEKLFF. The variable domain in full, completed from reference TRBV25-1 and TRBJ1-4, reads EADIYQTPRYLVIGTGKKITLECSQTMGHDKMYWYQQDPGMELHLIHYSYGVNSTEKGDLSSESTVSRIRTEHFPLTLESARPSHTSQYLCASSETGVNEKLFFGSGTQLSVL.

Only a few counts were recorded for this clone. The chain carries TRBV7-3 and TRBJ2-2; no firm D call. The germline gives CDR1 SGHTA, CDR2 FQGTGA. This CDR3 spans 15 amino acids. The V end was cut by 4 bases, the J end by 5 bases, with 14 bases between. CDR3 in amino acids: CASSSSTHGTGELFF. CDR3 nucleotide sequence: TGTGCCAGCAGCTCCTCGACCCATGGTACCGGGGAGCTGTTTTTT. Complete variable domain (other parts from reference TRBV7-3 and TRBJ2-2): GAGVSQTPSNKVTEKGKYVELRCDPISGHTALYWYRQSLGQGPEFLIYFQGTGAADDSGLPNDRFFAVRPEGSVSTLKIQRTERGDSAVYLCASSSSTHGTGELFFGEGSRLTVL.

The chain couples TRBV30 to TRBJ2-2; D is unclear. CDR1 and CDR2 (germline): GTSNPN, SVGIG (reference sequence). This CDR3 is built from 12 residues. V lost 3 bases and J 4 bases, leaving 6 bases between the germline ends. CDR3 DNA: TGTGCCTGGAGGGTGAGCACCGGGGAGCTGTTTTTT. Translated: CAWRVSTGELFF.

This clone showed up just once. The chain joins TRBV7-2 to TRBJ2-1; D is unclear. The V gene lost 1 base and the J gene lost 2 bases, with 18 bases spanning the gap. The CDR3 sequence is 18 residues long. Germline values: CDR1 SGHTA, CDR2 FQGNSA. This chain's CDR3 is CASSLDGISAFAYNEQFF. The CDR3 nucleotides read TGTGCCAGCAGCTTAGATGGAATAAGCGCGTTCGCCTACAATGAGCAGTTCTTC.

The chain is built from TRBV7-8 and TRBJ1-6; D unresolved. The CDR3 runs to 15 residues. Germline V gene lookup returns CDR1 SGHVS and CDR2 FQNEAQ. The V gene lost 6 bases and the J gene lost 4 bases, with 13 bases spanning the gap. The CDR3 loop reads CASSLGTGYNSPLHF. The CDR3 DNA reads TGTGCCAGCAGTCTAGGTACCGGGTATAATTCACCCCTCCACTTT.

Here the CDR3 reads CASSVGGANYGYTF. In DNA form, the CDR3 reads TGTGCCAGCAGCGTAGGGGGGGCTAACTATGGCTACACCTTC. The J gene is TRBJ1-2, the V gene TRBV9; D may be TRBD1 (5 bases). CDR3 length: 14 residues. Germline CDR1 reads SGDLS; CDR2 reads YYNGEE. The V gene lost 0 bases and the J gene lost 0 bases, with 6 bases spanning the gap.

The V call is TRBV5-1, the J call TRBJ1-2; D perhaps matches TRBD1 (5 bases). From germline, CDR1 is SGHRS and CDR2 YFSETQ. V lost 3 bases to trimming and J lost 4 bases, with 19 bases between them. The CDR3 is 16 residues long. The CDR3 region is CASSSTNLVGGYGYTF. The CDR3 DNA follows: TGCGCCAGCAGCTCAACCAACTTGGTGGGGGGCTATGGCTACACCTTC.

This rearrangement joins TRBV20-1 to TRBJ1-4; D is unresolved. Trimming left V 3 bases short and J 9 bases short, with 8 bases between. This CDR3 spans 11 amino acids. Germline values: CDR1 DFQATT, CDR2 SNEGSKA (reference sequence). The CDR3 sequence: CSASFEKKLFF. CDR3 nucleotides: TGCAGTGCTAGCTTCGAGAAAAAACTGTTTTTT.

This clone was recorded once. This chain connects TRBV2 to TRBJ2-1, with D perhaps matching TRBD2 (5 bases). Germline CDR1 is SNHLY and CDR2 is FYNNEI. The CDR3 is 16 residues long. Trimming removed 6 bases from V and 6 bases from J, with 21 bases in between. The CDR3 coding sequence is TGTGCCAGCAGGTATGACTACTCGCGGGCGAGCAATGAGCAGTTCTTC. Amino acid sequence: CASRYDYSRASNEQFF.